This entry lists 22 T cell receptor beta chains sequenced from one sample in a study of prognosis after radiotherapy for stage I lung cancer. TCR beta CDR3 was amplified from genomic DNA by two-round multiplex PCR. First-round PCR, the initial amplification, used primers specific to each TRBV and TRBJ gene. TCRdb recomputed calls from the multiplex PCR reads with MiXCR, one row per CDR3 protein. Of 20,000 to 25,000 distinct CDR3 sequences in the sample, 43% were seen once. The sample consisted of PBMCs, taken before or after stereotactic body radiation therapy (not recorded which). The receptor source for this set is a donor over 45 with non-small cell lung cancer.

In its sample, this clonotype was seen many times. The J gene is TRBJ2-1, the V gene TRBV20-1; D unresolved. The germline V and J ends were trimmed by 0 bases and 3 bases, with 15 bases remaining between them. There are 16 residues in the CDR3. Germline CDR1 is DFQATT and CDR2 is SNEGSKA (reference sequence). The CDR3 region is CSARDLERNFYNEQFF. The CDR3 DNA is TGCAGTGCTAGAGATCTAGAACGGAACTTCTACAATGAGCAGTTCTTC.

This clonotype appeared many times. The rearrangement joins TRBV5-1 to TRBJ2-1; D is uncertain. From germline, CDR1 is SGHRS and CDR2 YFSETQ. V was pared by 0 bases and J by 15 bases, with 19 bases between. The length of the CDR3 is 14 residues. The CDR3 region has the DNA TGCGCCAGCAGCTTGGACTCGGCATCCAACAACCCGTTCTTC. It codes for CASSLDSASNNPFF.

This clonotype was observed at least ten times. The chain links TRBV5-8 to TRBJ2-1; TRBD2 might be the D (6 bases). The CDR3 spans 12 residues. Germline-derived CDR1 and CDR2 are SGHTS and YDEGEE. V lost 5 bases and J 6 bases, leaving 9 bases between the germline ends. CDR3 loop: CASRGGPNEQFF. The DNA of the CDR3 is TGTGCCAGCAGGGGGGGACCCAATGAGCAGTTCTTC.

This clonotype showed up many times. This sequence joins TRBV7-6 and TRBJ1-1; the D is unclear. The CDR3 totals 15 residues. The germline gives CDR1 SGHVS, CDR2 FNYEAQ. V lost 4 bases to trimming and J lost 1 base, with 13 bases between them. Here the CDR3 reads CASSSSIVKNTEAFF. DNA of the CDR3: TGTGCCAGCAGCTCCTCCATAGTGAAGAACACTGAAGCTTTCTTT.

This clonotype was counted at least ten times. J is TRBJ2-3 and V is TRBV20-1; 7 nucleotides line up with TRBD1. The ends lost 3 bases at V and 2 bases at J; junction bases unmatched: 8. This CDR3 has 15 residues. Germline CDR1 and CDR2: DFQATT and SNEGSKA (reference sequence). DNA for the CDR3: TGCAGTGCTAGGGCACTCGACAGGGTCACAGATACGCAGTATTTT. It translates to CSARALDRVTDTQYF.

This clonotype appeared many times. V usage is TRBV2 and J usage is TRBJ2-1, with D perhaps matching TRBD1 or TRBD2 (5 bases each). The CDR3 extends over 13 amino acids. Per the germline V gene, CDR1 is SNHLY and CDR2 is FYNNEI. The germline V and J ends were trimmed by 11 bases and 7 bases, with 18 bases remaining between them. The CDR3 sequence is CAVPITGLNEQFF. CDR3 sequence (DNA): TGTGCCGTACCGATCACGGGGCTTAATGAGCAGTTCTTC.

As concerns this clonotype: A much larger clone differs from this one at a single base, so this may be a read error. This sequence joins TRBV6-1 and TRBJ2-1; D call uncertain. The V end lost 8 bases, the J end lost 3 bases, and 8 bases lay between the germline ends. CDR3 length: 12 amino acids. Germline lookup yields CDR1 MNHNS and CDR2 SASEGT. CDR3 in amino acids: CASGVYYNEQFF. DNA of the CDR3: TGTGCCAGCGGAGTTTACTACAATGAGCAGTTCTTC.

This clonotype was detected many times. CDR3 sequence (DNA): TGTGCCAGCAGCGAAGCCAGGGGGCGAGATGGCTACACCTTC. It specifies CASSEARGRDGYTF. J is TRBJ1-2 and V is TRBV7-2; 8 bases fit TRBD1. CDR1 and CDR2 from the germline V gene are SGHTA and FQGNSA. Trimming at V came to 5 bases and at J to 6 bases, leaving 8 bases not matched to a gene. This CDR3 region has 14 residues.

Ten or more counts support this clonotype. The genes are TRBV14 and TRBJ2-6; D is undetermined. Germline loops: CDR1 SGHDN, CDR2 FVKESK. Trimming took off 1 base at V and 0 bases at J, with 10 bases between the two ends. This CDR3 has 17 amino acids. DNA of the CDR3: TGTGCCAGCAGCCAAGTCGGACGTGCCTCTGGGGCCAACGTCCTGACTTTC. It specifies CASSQVGRASGANVLTF. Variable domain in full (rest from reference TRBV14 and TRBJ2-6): EAGVTQFPSHSVIEKGQTVTLRCDPISGHDNLYWYRRVMGKEIKFLLHFVKESKQDESGMPNNRFLAERTGGTYSTLKVQPAELEDSGVYFCASSQVGRASGANVLTFGAGSRLTVL.

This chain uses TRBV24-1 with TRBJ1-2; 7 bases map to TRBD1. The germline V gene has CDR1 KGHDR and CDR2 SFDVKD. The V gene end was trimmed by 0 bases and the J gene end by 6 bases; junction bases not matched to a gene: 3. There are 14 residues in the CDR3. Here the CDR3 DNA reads TGTGCCACCAGTGATTTGGGGACAGTTGATGGCTACACCTTC. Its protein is CATSDLGTVDGYTF.

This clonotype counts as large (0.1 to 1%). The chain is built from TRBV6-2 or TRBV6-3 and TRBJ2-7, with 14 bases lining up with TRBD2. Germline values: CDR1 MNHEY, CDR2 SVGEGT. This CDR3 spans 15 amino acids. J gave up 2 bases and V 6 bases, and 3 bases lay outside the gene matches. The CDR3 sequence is CASSRGLAGAYEQYF. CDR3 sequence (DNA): TGTGCCAGCAGCAGGGGACTAGCGGGAGCCTACGAGCAGTACTTC.

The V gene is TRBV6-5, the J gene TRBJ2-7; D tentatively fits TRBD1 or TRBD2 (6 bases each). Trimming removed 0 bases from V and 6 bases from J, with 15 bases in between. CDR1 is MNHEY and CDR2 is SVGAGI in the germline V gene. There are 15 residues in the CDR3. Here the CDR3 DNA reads TGTGCCAGCAGTTACTCGAGGGGGGTATCTGTCGAGCAGTACTTC. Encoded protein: CASSYSRGVSVEQYF.

The CDR3 reads CSATVRQGANYGYTF. CDR3 in DNA: TGCAGTGCTACCGTACGACAGGGGGCCAACTATGGCTACACCTTC. This chain joins TRBV20-1 and TRBJ1-2, with 10 bases fitting TRBD1. Germline V gene sequence: CDR1 DFQATT, CDR2 SNEGSKA (reference sequence). Germline trimming cut 4 bases from V and 2 bases from J; bases unmatched to any gene: 7. The CDR3 totals 15 residues.

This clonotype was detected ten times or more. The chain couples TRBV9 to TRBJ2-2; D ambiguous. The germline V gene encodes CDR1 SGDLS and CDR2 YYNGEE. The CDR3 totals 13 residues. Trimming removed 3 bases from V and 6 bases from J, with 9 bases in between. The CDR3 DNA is TGTGCCAGCAGCGAGACCGTGGCCGGGGAGCTGTTTTTT. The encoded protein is CASSETVAGELFF. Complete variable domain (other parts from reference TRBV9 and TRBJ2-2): DSGVTQTPKHLITATGQRVTLRCSPRSGDLSVYWYQQSLDQGLQFLIQYYNGEERAKGNILERFSAQQFPDLHSELNLSSLELGDSALYFCASSETVAGELFFGEGSRLTVL.

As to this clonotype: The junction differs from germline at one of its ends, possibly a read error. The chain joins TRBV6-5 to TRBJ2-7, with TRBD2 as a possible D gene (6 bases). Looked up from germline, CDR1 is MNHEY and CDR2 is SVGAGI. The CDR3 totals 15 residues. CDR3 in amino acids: CASSYSWRAHEEHYF. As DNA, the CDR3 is TGTGCCAGCAGTTACTCTTGGAGGGCGCATGAAGAGCATTACTTC.

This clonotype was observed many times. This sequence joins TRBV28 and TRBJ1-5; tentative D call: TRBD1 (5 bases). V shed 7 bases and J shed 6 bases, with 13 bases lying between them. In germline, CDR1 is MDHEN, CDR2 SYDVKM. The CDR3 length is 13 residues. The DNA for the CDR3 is TGTGCCAGCACCCTAAGGGACGTTCAGCCCCAGCATTTT. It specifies CASTLRDVQPQHF.

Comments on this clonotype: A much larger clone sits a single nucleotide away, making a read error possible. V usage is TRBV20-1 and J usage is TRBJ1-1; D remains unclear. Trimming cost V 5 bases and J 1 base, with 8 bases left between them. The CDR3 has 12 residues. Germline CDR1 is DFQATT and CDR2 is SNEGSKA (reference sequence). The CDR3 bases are TGCAGTGCTTCAGTGTGGAACACTGAAGCTTTCTTT. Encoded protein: CSASVWNTEAFF.

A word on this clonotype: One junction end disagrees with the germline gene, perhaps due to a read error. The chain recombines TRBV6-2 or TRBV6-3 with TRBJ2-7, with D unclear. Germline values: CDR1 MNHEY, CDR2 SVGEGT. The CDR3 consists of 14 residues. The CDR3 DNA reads TGTGCCAGCAGCGAAAGCGTTCCGACTTACGAGCATTACTTC. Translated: CASSESVPTYEHYF.

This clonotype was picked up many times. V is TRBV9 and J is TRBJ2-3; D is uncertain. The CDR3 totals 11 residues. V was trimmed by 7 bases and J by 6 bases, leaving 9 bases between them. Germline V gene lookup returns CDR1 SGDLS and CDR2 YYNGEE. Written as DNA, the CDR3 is TGTGCCAGCGGGCCGTCGGATACGCAGTATTTT. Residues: CASGPSDTQYF.

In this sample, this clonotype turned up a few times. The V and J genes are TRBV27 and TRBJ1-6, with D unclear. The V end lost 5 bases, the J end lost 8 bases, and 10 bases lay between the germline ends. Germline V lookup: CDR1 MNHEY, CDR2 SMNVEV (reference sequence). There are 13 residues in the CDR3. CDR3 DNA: TGTGCCAGCAGTAAATTAGGTTATTCACCCCTCCACTTT. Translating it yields CASSKLGYSPLHF.

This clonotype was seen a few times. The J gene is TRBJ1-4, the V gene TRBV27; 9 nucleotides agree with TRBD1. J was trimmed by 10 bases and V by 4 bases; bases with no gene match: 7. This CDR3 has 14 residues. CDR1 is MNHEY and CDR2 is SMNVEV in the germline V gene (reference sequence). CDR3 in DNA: TGTGCCAGCAGTTCCGGACAGGGGACTGGAAAACTGTTTTTT. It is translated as CASSSGQGTGKLFF. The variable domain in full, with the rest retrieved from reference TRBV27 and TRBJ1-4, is EAQVTQNPRYLITVTGKKLTVTCSQNMNHEYMSWYRQDPGLGLRQIYYSMNVEVTDKGDVPEGYKVSRKEKRNFPLILESPSPNQTSLYFCASSSGQGTGKLFFGSGTQLSVL.

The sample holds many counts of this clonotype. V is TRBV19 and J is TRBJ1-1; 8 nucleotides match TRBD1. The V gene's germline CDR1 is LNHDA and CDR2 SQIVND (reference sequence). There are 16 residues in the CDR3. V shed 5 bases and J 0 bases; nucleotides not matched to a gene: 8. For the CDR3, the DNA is TGTGCCAGTAGTGTGAGGACAGGGTTAGTGAACACTGAAGCTTTCTTT. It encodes CASSVRTGLVNTEAFF.